The following is a T cell receptor (beta chain) sequence with its context. Its antigen is currently unknown. The data originate from a study of memory CD4+ T cells and cytomegalovirus serostatus. As originally analysed: After removing out-of-frame reads, approximately 2 million distinct TCRbeta sequences remained. Assay: immunoSEQ multiplex PCR; the TCRdb copy retains only in-frame clones and omits some. V and J calls and clone size follow that table, whereas D and trimming were derived from the DNA. The sample consists of about 50,000 clones, around four fifths of them appearing once. The V gene lost 5 bases and the J gene lost 7 bases, with 15 bases spanning the gap. This CDR3 region has 14 residues. CDR1 and CDR2 from the germline V gene are MNHEY and SVGAGI. The sort gate was single viable CD3+CD4+CD8-CD45RO+ cells for memory CD4+ T cells. CD4+ T cells were isolated by positive magnetic selection.

The study, taken as a whole, reports: About 40% of the roughly 150 known CMV-associated TCRbeta sequences appeared in CD4+ memory.

The receptor's source is an adult in good health and CMV-seronegative. The sample taken for sequencing was memory CD4+ T cells from blood. This chain links TRBV6-5 with TRBJ1-5; tentative D call: TRBD1 (5 bases). In nucleotides, the CDR3 is TGTGCCAGCAGTACGGGACGGGAGGGACAGCCCCAGCATTTT. As protein: CASSTGREGQPQHF.